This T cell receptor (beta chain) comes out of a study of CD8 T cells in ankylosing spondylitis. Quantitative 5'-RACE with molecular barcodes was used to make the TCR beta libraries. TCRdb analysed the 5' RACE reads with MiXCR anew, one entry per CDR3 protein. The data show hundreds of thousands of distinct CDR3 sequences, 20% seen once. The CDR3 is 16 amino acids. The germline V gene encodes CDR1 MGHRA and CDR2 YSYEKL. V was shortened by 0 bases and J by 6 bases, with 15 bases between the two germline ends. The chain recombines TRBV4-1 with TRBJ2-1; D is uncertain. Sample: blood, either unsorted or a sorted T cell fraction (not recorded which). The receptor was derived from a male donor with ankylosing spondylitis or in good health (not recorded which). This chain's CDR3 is CASSQDVPNSVNEQFF. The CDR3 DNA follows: TGCGCCAGCAGCCAAGATGTCCCCAATTCAGTCAATGAGCAGTTCTTC.